This TCR beta chain was found in a study of blood T cell repertoires in COVID-19. Unmatched junction bases numbered 16, after V lost 6 bases and J lost 7 bases. The CDR3 totals 17 residues. The germline CDR1 and CDR2 sequences are MDHEN and SYDVKM. The assay was immunoSEQ multiplex PCR, and TCRdb's table has in-frame clones only and misses some. The sample includes about 190,000 clones, about four fifths of them seen just once. This TCR was sampled from a woman aged 60-75 years with COVID-19, enrolled during active disease. The chain couples TRBV28 to TRBJ2-5, with 11 bases that match TRBD2. The sequencing sample was made of peripheral blood. CDR3 loop: CASSRLGLADHKWTQYF. The CDR3 nucleotides are TGTGCCAGCAGCCGCCTGGGACTAGCGGACCACAAGTGGACCCAGTACTTC.